This TCR beta chain derives from a study of T cell repertoires in cytomegalovirus infection. Overall study: Signatures in public TCR beta sequences pointed to both CMV infection and matching HLA type. The study, taken as a whole, reports: HLA-C-restricted CMV clonotypes gave the most frequent clonotype in two of eight donors.

TCRdb processed the reads anew with MiXCR; each CDR3 protein has one entry. The data show approximately 180,000 distinct CDR3 sequences, roughly 9% seen once. As for this clonotype: The antigen is undetermined.

V lost 5 bases and J lost 4; bases outside the gene matches: 12. This CDR3 spans 17 amino acids. The germline gives CDR1 SGHAT, CDR2 FQNNGV. The sequence came from a human donor in good health (CMV status not recorded). Some clones in this sample may be carry-over from other donors' samples. The chain is built from TRBV11-2 and TRBJ2-1, with 9 bases aligning to TRBD2. The sample comprised PBMCs. The CDR3 reads CASSPTLQRGAYNEQFF. The CDR3 nucleotides are TGTGCCAGCAGCCCGACCCTACAGCGGGGGGCTTACAATGAGCAGTTCTTC.